What follows are 27 T cell receptor beta chains derived from one specimen sequenced in a study of blood T cells in healthy people across ages. A J-beta primer mix and a sample-barcoded 5' primer were used in a second PCR of about 7 to 12 cycles. TCRdb processed the 5' RACE reads anew with MiXCR; each CDR3 protein has one entry. The table has roughly 680,000 distinct CDR3 sequences, about 50% seen once. Sequencing was performed on blood. The receptor set was obtained from a woman of 80 years or more in good health.

The V and J genes are TRBV5-1 and TRBJ1-2, with D possibly TRBD1 on 5 matching bases. Germline V gives CDR1 SGHRS, CDR2 YFSETQ. Trimming shortened V by 0 bases and J by 0 bases, and 9 bases separated the two germline ends. The CDR3 totals 15 residues. The DNA for the CDR3 is TGCGCCAGCAGCTTGGCGACAGCTACTAACTATGGCTACACCTTC. Residues: CASSLATATNYGYTF.

This sequence joins TRBV5-1 and TRBJ1-2; a possible D gene is TRBD1 (5 bases). This CDR3 is built from 14 residues. Germline V gene sequence: CDR1 SGHRS, CDR2 YFSETQ. V was trimmed by 0 bases and J by 2 bases, leaving 8 bases between them. CDR3 coding DNA: TGCGCCAGCAGCTTGGACGCAGGGAACTATGGCTACACCTTC. Encoded protein: CASSLDAGNYGYTF.

This clonotype was seen ten or more times. Possible read error: a much larger clone is one base away. V is TRBV4-2 and J is TRBJ1-2, with a weak D call TRBD1 (5 bases). Trimming removed 1 base at V and 7 bases at J, with 16 bases between. The CDR3 covers 15 residues. Germline V gene data show CDR1 as LGHNA and CDR2 as YNFKEQ. CDR3 protein: CASSQGRGDYGGYTF. The DNA for the CDR3 is TGTGCCAGCAGCCAAGGGAGAGGGGATTACGGTGGCTACACCTTC.

As regards this clonotype: A much larger clone lies one base from this, so it may be a read error. The chain combines TRBV7-2 with TRBJ2-1; TRBD2 matches 10 bases. The CDR3 loop spans 15 amino acids. The germline V gene encodes CDR1 SGHTA and CDR2 FQGNSA. Written as DNA, the CDR3 is TGTGCCAACAGCTTAGCTAGCGGGAGTGGCGATGAGCAGTTCTTC. Its protein is CANSLASGSGDEQFF.

J is TRBJ2-3 and V is TRBV5-1; D is unclear. CDR1 SGHRS and CDR2 YFSETQ come from the germline V gene. CDR3 size: 14 residues. Deletions cut 3 bases from V and 6 bases from J, with 14 bases between. The CDR3 is CASSSNPVGDTQYF. In DNA form, the CDR3 reads TGCGCCAGCAGCTCGAACCCAGTTGGCGATACGCAGTATTTT.

The chain links TRBV12-3 or TRBV12-4 to TRBJ1-2; 7 bases agree with TRBD1. V trimming: 6 bases; J trimming: 8 bases; junction bases outside the gene matches: 9. CDR3 length equals 13 residues. DNA of the CDR3: TGTGCCAGCAGGCGACTGACAGGGATCGGCTACACCTTC. Translation gives CASRRLTGIGYTF.

This clonotype was seen many times. V usage is TRBV7-9 and J usage is TRBJ1-6; D uncertain. Trimming left V 5 bases short and J 8 bases short, with 16 bases between. Germline values: CDR1 SEHNR, CDR2 FQNEAQ (reference sequence). This CDR3 spans 15 amino acids. The CDR3 DNA reads TGTGCCAGCAGCCCTACCACAGAAGCATATTCACCCCTCCACTTT. Amino acids: CASSPTTEAYSPLHF.

As for this clonotype: This may stem from a read error, because a much larger clone lies one nucleotide away. CDR3 nucleotides: TGCGCCAGCAGCCAACTCCGAACTTCACCCCCCCACTTT. Its protein is CASSQLRTSPPHF. The chain recombines TRBV4-1 with TRBJ1-6; D not certain. There are 13 residues in the CDR3. Germline CDR1 and CDR2: MGHRA and YSYEKL.

This clonotype showed up many times. The rearrangement uses TRBV7-2 and TRBJ2-4; D not certain. The ends were cut back, 3 bases at V and 0 bases at J, with 6 bases in the middle. This CDR3 region has 14 residues. In germline, CDR1 is SGHTA, CDR2 FQGNSA. CDR3 coding DNA: TGTGCCAGCAGCTTCGGATCAGCCAAAAACATTCAGTACTTC. Its protein product is CASSFGSAKNIQYF.

The chain joins TRBV9 to TRBJ2-2; TRBD2 matches at 7 bases. Looked up from germline, CDR1 is SGDLS and CDR2 is YYNGEE. Trimming cost V 0 bases and J 2 bases; bases outside gene matches: 4. This CDR3 spans 16 amino acids. CDR3 amino acids: CASSVDAGVNTGELFF. The CDR3, as DNA: TGTGCCAGCAGCGTAGACGCGGGGGTAAACACCGGGGAGCTGTTTTTT.

The chain uses TRBV12-3 or TRBV12-4 and TRBJ2-2; D is possibly TRBD1 or TRBD2 (6 bases each). CDR3 length: 15 amino acids. Trimming removed 7 bases from V and 4 bases from J, with 16 bases in between. DNA for the CDR3: TGTGCCAGCACCCCCTTAGGAGGGGGCACCGGGGAGCTGTTTTTT. Protein product: CASTPLGGGTGELFF.

The chain joins TRBV4-3 to TRBJ2-5; a possible D gene is TRBD2 (6 bases). Germline V gene data show CDR1 as LGHNA and CDR2 as YSLEER. This CDR3 has 17 amino acids. V shed 0 bases and J shed 11 bases, with 25 bases lying between them. The CDR3 DNA reads as TGCGCCAGCAGCCAAGAAGGGGCCGGGGACTTGGTTTACAAGCAGTACTTC. Its protein product is CASSQEGAGDLVYKQYF.

For this clonotype: A read error is possible here, since a much larger clone lies one base away. J is TRBJ2-1 and V is TRBV4-1; tentatively, D is TRBD2 (6 bases). Germline-derived CDR1 and CDR2 are MGHRA and YSYEKL. Between the trimmed V and J ends, which lost 1 base and 10 bases, there was a span of 17 bases. This CDR3 comprises 15 residues. This chain's CDR3 is CASSQGGGRAYEQFF. In DNA, the CDR3 is TGCGCCAGCAGCCAAGGTGGAGGGCGCGCCTACGAGCAGTTCTTC.

The rearrangement joins TRBV15 to TRBJ2-7; D is undetermined. In germline, CDR1 is LNHNV, CDR2 YYDKDF (reference sequence). V lost 0 bases and J lost 2, with 11 bases in between. The CDR3 has 15 amino acids. The CDR3 sequence: CATSRDGPATYEQYF. The CDR3 region has the DNA TGTGCCACCAGCAGAGATGGGCCCGCTACCTACGAGCAGTACTTC.

This clonotype has just a few counts. V and J are TRBV30 and TRBJ2-1, with TRBD1 matching 8 bases. The J call may not be correct, given that the DNA end is closer to TRBJ2-7. The CDR3 sequence is 15 residues long. Germline V lookup: CDR1 GTSNPN, CDR2 SVGIG (reference sequence). CDR3 residues: CAWAFGTGSYNEQYF. The CDR3 coding sequence is TGTGCCTGGGCATTCGGGACAGGCTCCTACAATGAGCAGTACTTC.

A remark on this clonotype: This may come from a read error, since a much larger clone is one base off. The rearrangement joins TRBV20-1 to TRBJ2-3, with D perhaps being TRBD1 or TRBD2 (7 bases each). The CDR3 contains 15 residues. Germline V gene lookup returns CDR1 DFQATT and CDR2 SNEGSKA (reference sequence). The CDR3 sequence: CSAGDATGEGDTQYF. In nucleotides, the CDR3 is TGCAGTGCTGGAGATGCCACAGGGGAGGGAGATACGCAGTATTTT.

This clonotype was counted many times. This chain uses TRBV12-3 or TRBV12-4 with TRBJ2-1; the D is unclear. The CDR3 has 11 amino acids. Trimming took off 2 bases at V and 15 bases at J, with 11 bases between the two ends. CDR3 protein: CASSLTPTRFF. CDR3 nucleotides: TGTGCCAGCAGTTTAACCCCCACGAGGTTCTTC.

This clonotype showed up many times. CDR3 sequence (DNA): TGTGCCAGCAGTTTAGGGGCCCAAAACATTCAGTACTTC. Translation: CASSLGAQNIQYF. The chain is built from TRBV28 and TRBJ2-4; tentatively, D is TRBD1 (5 bases). This CDR3 is built from 13 residues. V was pared by 2 bases and J by 5 bases, with 7 bases between. Germline CDR1 MDHEN, CDR2 SYDVKM.

With regard to this clonotype: A junction boundary mismatches the germline segment, possibly from a read error. The V and J genes are TRBV3-1 and TRBJ2-5, with D possibly being TRBD2 (5 bases). The germline CDR1 and CDR2 sequences are LGHDT and YNNKEL (reference sequence). This CDR3 is 12 amino acids long. The CDR3 DNA is TGTGTCAGCAGCCAAATCCGGGGAGAGCAGTACTTC. Translating it yields CVSSQIRGEQYF.

This sequence joins TRBV20-1 and TRBJ1-5, with D unclear. The V and J ends lost 1 base and 3 bases respectively, with 10 bases between them. The CDR3 loop spans 14 amino acids. Germline V gene sequence: CDR1 DFQATT, CDR2 SNEGSKA (reference sequence). The CDR3: CSARAPAHNQPQHF. CDR3 DNA sequence: TGCAGTGCTAGAGCCCCCGCACACAATCAGCCCCAGCATTTT.

V is TRBV15 and J is TRBJ2-1; 7 bases are shared with TRBD2. Germline values: CDR1 LNHNV, CDR2 YYDKDF (reference sequence). The ends lost 2 bases at V and 4 bases at J; junction bases unmatched: 8. The CDR3 contains 16 residues. Here the CDR3 DNA reads TGTGCCACCAGCAGACGTACCGGGACTAATTACAATGAGCAGTTCTTC. Amino acids: CATSRRTGTNYNEQFF. Together with reference TRBV15 and TRBJ2-1, the CDR3 gives the full variable domain: DAMVIQNPRYQVTQFGKPVTLSCSQTLNHNVMYWYQQKSSQAPKLLFHYYDKDFNNEADTPDNFQSRRPNTSFCFLDIRSPGLGDTAMYLCATSRRTGTNYNEQFFGPGTRLTVL.

The chain employs TRBV19 and TRBJ2-5; D is uncertain. The ends were cut back, 3 bases at V and 2 bases at J, with 16 bases in the middle. This CDR3 is 16 amino acids long. Per the germline V gene, CDR1 is LNHDA and CDR2 is SQIVND (reference sequence). CDR3 amino acids: CASSMFSAIRQETQYF. DNA for the CDR3: TGTGCCAGTAGTATGTTCTCAGCTATACGACAAGAGACCCAGTACTTC.

Note on this clonotype: A junction boundary mismatches the germline segment, possibly from a read error. The genes are TRBV3-1 and TRBJ2-5; no firm D call. Germline assignment: CDR1 LGHDT and CDR2 YNNKEL (reference sequence). There are 13 residues in the CDR3. The CDR3 region is CANSQDLMETQYF. The CDR3 DNA reads TGTGCCAACAGCCAAGATCTTATGGAGACCCAGTACTTC.

Ten or more counts support this clonotype. This chain joins TRBV20-1 and TRBJ2-7; 11 positions agree with TRBD2. The V segment lost 2 bases and the J segment 2 bases; nucleotides outside the gene matches: 11. The CDR3 has 17 residues. CDR1 and CDR2 from the germline V gene are DFQATT and SNEGSKA (reference sequence). CDR3 sequence: CSARTTSGTSLPYEQYF. In DNA, the CDR3 is TGCAGTGCTAGAACGACTAGCGGGACTTCACTGCCCTACGAGCAGTACTTC.

The V gene is TRBV5-1, the J gene TRBJ1-1, with TRBD1 matching over 9 bases. In germline, CDR1 is SGHRS, CDR2 YFSETQ. The ends lost 0 bases at V and 2 bases at J; junction bases unmatched: 5. The CDR3 consists of 16 residues. The DNA for the CDR3 is TGCGCCAGCAGCTTGGGACCGGGACAGGGTAACACTGAAGCTTTCTTT. This encodes CASSLGPGQGNTEAFF.

Ten or more counts support this clonotype. DNA for the CDR3: TGTGCCAGCAGCTTAGAGGGGAACACTGAAGCTTTCTTT. This encodes CASSLEGNTEAFF. V usage is TRBV7-9 and J usage is TRBJ1-1, with D uncertain. CDR1 SEHNR and CDR2 FQNEAQ come from the germline V gene (reference sequence). Trimming removed 1 base at V and 1 base at J, with 4 bases between. CDR3 length: 13 amino acids.

This clonotype was recorded at least ten times. This chain links TRBV29-1 with TRBJ2-3; unclear D gene. Germline V gene data show CDR1 as SQVTM and CDR2 as ANQGSEA. The CDR3 runs 12 residues. V was cut by 4 bases and J by 2 bases, with 7 bases left in between. CDR3 nucleotide sequence: TGCAGCGTTGTTGGCTCCACAGATACGCAGTATTTT. It yields the protein CSVVGSTDTQYF.